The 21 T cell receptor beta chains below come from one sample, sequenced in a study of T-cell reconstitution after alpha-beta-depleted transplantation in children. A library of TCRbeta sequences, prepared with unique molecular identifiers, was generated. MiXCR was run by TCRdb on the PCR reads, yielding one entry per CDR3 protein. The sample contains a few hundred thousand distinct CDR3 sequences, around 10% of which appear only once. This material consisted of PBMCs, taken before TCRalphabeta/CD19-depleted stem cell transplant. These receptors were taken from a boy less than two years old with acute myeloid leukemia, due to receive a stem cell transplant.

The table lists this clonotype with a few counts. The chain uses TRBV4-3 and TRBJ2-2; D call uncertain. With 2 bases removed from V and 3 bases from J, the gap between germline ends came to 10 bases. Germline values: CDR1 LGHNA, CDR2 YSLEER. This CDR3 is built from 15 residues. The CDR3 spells CASSQLDGDTGELFF. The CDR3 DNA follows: TGCGCCAGCAGCCAACTAGACGGAGACACCGGGGAGCTGTTTTTT.

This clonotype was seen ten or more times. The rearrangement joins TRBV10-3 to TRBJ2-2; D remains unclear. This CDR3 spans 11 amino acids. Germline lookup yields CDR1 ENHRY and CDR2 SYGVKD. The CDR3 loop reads CASSSSGELFF. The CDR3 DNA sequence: TGTGCTTCTTCCAGTTCCGGGGAGCTGTTTTTT.

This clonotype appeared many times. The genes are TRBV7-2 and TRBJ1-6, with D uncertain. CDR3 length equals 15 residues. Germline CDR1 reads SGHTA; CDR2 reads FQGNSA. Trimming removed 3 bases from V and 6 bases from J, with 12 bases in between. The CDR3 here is CASSFWSPVNSPLHF. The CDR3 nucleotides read TGTGCCAGCAGCTTTTGGTCCCCCGTTAATTCACCCCTCCACTTT.

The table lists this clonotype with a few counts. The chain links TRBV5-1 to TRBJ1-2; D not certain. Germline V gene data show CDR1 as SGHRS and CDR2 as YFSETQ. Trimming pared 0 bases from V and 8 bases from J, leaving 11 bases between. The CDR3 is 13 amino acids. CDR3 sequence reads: CASSLAPGQGYTF. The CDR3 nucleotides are TGCGCCAGCAGCTTGGCTCCGGGTCAGGGCTACACCTTC.

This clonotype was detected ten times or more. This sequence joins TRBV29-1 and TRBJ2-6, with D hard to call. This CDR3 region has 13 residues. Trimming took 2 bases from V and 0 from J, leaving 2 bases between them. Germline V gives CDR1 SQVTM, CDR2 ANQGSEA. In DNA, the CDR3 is TGCAGCGTTGAACTCTCTGGGGCCAACGTCCTGACTTTC. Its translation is CSVELSGANVLTF.

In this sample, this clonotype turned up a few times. The CDR3 sequence: CASSPTGLLNYGYTF. The CDR3 DNA reads TGTGCCAGCAGCCCTACAGGACTCCTTAACTATGGCTACACCTTC. The chain has TRBV7-3 and TRBJ1-2; D might be TRBD1 (5 bases). Germline assignment: CDR1 SGHTA and CDR2 FQGTGA. The germline V and J ends were trimmed by 5 bases and 1 base, with 14 bases remaining between them. The CDR3 spans 15 residues.

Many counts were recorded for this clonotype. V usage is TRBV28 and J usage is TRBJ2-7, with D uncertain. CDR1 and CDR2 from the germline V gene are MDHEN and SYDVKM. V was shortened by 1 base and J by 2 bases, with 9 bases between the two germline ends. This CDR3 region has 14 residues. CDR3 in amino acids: CASSLLGFPYEQYF. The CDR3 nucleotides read TGTGCCAGCAGTTTATTGGGGTTCCCCTACGAGCAGTACTTC.

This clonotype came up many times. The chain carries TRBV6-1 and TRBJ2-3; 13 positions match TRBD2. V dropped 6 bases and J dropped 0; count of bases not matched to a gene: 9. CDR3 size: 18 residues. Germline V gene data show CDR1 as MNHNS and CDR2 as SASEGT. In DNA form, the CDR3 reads TGTGCCAGCAGCCTGACTAGCGGGGGGCCATATAGCACAGATACGCAGTATTTT. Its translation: CASSLTSGGPYSTDTQYF.

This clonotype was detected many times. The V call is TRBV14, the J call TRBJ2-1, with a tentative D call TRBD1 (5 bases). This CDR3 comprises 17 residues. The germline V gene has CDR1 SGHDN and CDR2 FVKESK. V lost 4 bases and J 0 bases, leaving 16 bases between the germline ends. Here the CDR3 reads CASSPLWTLSSYNEQFF. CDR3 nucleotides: TGTGCCAGCAGCCCCCTTTGGACATTGAGCTCCTACAATGAGCAGTTCTTC.

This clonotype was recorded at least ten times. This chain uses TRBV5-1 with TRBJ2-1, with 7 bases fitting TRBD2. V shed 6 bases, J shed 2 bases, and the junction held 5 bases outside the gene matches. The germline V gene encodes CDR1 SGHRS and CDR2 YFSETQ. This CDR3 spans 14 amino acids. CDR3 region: CASTERGPYNEQFF. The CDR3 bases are TGCGCCAGCACGGAGCGGGGACCCTACAATGAGCAGTTCTTC.

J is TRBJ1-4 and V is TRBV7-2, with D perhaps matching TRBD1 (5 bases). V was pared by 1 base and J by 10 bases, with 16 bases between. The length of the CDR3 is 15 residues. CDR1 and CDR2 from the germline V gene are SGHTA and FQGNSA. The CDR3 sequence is CASSLGGVPPGKLFF. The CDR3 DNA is TGTGCCAGCAGCTTAGGAGGGGTTCCCCCGGGAAAACTGTTTTTT.

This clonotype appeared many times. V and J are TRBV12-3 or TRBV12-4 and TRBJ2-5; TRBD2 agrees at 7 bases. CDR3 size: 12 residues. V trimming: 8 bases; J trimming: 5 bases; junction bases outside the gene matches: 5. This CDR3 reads CASGLGGETQYF. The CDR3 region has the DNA TGTGCCAGCGGGCTGGGGGGGGAGACCCAGTACTTC.

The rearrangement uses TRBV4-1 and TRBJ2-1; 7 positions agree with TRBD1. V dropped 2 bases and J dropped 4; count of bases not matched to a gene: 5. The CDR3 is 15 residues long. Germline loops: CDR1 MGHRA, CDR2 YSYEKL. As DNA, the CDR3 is TGCGCCAGCAGCCAACCGGACAGGCTTTACAATGAGCAGTTCTTC. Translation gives CASSQPDRLYNEQFF.

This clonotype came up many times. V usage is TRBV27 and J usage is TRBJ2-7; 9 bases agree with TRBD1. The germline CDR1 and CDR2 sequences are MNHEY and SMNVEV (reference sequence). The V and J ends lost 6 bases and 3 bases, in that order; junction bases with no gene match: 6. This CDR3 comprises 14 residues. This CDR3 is CASSTGGELYEQYF. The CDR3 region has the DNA TGTGCCAGCAGCACAGGGGGCGAGCTCTACGAGCAGTACTTC.

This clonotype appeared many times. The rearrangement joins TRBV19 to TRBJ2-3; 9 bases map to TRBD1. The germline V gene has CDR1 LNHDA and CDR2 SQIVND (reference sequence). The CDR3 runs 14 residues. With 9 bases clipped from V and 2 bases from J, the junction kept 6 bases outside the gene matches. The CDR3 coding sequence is TGTGCCAGCAGTGACAGGGGGGACACAGATACGCAGTATTTT. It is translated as CASSDRGDTDTQYF.

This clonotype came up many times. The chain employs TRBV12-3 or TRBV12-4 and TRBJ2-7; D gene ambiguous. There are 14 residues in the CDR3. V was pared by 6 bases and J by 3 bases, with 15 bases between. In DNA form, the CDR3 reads TGTGCCAGCAGCCCCGGTTTCCGGAACTACGAGCAGTACTTC. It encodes CASSPGFRNYEQYF.

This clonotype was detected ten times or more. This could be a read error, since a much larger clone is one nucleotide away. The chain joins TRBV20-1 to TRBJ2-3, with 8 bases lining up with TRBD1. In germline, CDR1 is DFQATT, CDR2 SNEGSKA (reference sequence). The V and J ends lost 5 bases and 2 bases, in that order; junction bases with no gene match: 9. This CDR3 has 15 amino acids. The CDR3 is CSASLRTGSTDTQYF. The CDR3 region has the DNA TGCAGTGCTTCCCTGAGGACAGGGTCCACAGATACGCAGTATTTT.

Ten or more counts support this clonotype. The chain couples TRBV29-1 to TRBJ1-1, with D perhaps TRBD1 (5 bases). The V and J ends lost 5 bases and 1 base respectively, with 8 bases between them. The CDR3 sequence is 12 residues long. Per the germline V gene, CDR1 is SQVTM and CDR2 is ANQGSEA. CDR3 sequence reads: CSVSQGNTEAFF. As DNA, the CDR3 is TGCAGCGTTTCCCAGGGGAACACTGAAGCTTTCTTT.

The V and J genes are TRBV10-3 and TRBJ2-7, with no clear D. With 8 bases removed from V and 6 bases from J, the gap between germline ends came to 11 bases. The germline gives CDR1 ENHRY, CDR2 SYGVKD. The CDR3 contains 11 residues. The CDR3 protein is CAIGNGFEQYF. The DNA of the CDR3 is TGTGCCATCGGGAATGGGTTCGAGCAGTACTTC.

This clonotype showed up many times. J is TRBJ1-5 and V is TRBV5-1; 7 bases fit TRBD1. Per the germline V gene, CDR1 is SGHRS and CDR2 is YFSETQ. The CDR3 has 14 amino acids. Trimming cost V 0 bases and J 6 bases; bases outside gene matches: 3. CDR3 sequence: CASSLEGAGQPQHF. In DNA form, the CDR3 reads TGCGCCAGCAGCTTGGAGGGGGCAGGTCAGCCCCAGCATTTT.

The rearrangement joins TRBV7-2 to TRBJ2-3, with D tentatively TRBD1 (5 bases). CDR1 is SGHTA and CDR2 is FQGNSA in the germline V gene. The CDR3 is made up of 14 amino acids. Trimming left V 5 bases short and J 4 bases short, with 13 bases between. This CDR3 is CASSLVLGPDTQYF. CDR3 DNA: TGTGCCAGCAGCCTTGTTCTGGGGCCAGATACGCAGTATTTT.